This T cell receptor beta chain was captured by sequencing in a study of blood T cell repertoires in COVID-19. Study at large: Sources were T cells, B-cell-depleted T cells, or PBMCs; the material itself was cDNA or gDNA.

The V end was cut by 6 bases, the J end by 0 bases, with 9 bases between. This CDR3 contains 15 residues. Per germline, CDR1 SNHLY and CDR2 FYNNEI. Enrolled through a virtual design, the participants were between roughly 18 and 89 years of age and came from about two dozen US areas. This clone was detected only a few times. Using immunoSEQ multiplex PCR, the repertoire was profiled, and TCRdb retains in-frame clones only, with some absent. This table holds about 160,000 clones, under 90% found once. J is TRBJ1-6 and V is TRBV2, with D unresolved. This receptor was obtained from a man between 60 and 70 years old who had recovered from COVID-19. The specimen was PBMCs or T cells enriched from blood (not recorded which). As DNA, the CDR3 is TGTGCCAGCAGAATCGAGAGCTCCTATAATTCACCCCTCCACTTT. It yields the protein CASRIESSYNSPLHF.